The 4 T cell receptor beta chains below all came from one sample that was sequenced in a study of T cells after yellow fever vaccination. TCRdb re-called the 5' RACE reads with MiXCR, one entry per CDR3 protein. The profile shows about 340,000 distinct CDR3 sequences, 9.5% to 15% of them singletons. The sequencing here drew on CD4+ T cells sorted from PBMCs, taken 15 days after the yellow fever booster vaccination. All receptors come from a man between 18 and 35 years old who received the YFV17D yellow fever vaccine.

The sample holds a few counts of this clonotype. The chain employs TRBV4-3 and TRBJ1-2, with unresolved D. Germline V gene lookup returns CDR1 LGHNA and CDR2 YSLEER. There are 15 residues in the CDR3. The ends were cut back, 0 bases at V and 1 base at J, with 9 bases in the middle. The CDR3 spells CASSQESTINYGYTF. The CDR3 nucleotides are TGCGCCAGCAGCCAAGAATCGACGATTAACTATGGCTACACCTTC.

This clonotype appeared many times. The chain joins TRBV20-1 to TRBJ2-3, with TRBD2 matching over 9 bases. With V trimmed by 3 bases and J by 1 base, 8 bases remained unmatched. Germline CDR1 DFQATT, CDR2 SNEGSKA (reference sequence). The CDR3 length is 16 residues. The CDR3 DNA reads as TGCAGTGCTAGGCTCTTTAGCGGGGGTCGCACAGATACGCAGTATTTT. This gives the protein CSARLFSGGRTDTQYF.

The sample holds many counts of this clonotype. The chain carries TRBV4-3 and TRBJ1-5, with D unclear. Trimming stripped 0 bases from V and 6 bases from J, with 6 bases between. The CDR3 has 13 amino acids. In germline, CDR1 is LGHNA, CDR2 YSLEER. The CDR3 protein is CASSQDSAQPQHF. DNA of the CDR3: TGCGCCAGCAGCCAAGATTCTGCTCAGCCCCAGCATTTT.

The J gene is TRBJ1-1, the V gene TRBV20-1; the D is unclear. The germline gives CDR1 DFQATT, CDR2 SNEGSKA (reference sequence). V was pared by 6 bases and J by 1 base, with 27 bases between. The CDR3 is 18 amino acids. The CDR3 bases are TGCAGTGCCAGAAATTGGAGGGAATCGGTGTGGGGGAACACTGAAGCTTTCTTT. Protein sequence: CSARNWRESVWGNTEAFF.